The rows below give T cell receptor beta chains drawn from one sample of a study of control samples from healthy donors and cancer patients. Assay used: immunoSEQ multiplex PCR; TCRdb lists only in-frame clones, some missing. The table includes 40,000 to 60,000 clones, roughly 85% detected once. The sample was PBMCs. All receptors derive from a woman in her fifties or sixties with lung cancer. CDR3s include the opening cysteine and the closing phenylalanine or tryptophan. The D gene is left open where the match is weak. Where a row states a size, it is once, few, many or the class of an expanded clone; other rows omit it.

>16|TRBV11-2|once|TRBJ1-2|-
TGTGCCAGCAGACCCACCCCACAGGGAACGGGCTCTGGCTACACCTTC
CASRPTPQGTGSGYTF
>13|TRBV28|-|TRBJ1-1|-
TGTGCCAGCAGTTCAAACAGGGTGACTGAAGCTTTCTTT
CASSSNRVTEAFF
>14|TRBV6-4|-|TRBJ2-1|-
TGTGCCAGCAGTGACTGGCCGCGAAAAAATGAGCAGTTCTTC
CASSDWPRKNEQFF
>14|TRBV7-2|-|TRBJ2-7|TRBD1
TGTGCCAGCAGCTCCTGGGACAGGGGCTACGAGCAGTACTTC
CASSSWDRGYEQYF
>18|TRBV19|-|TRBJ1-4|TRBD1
TGTGCCAGTAGTTCACAGGGGGCATGGGCCACAACTAATGAAAAACTGTTTTTT
CASSSQGAWATTNEKLFF
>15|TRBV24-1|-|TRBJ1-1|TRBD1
TGTGCCACCAGTGGGGCCGGACAGGGGATGACTGAAGCTTTCTTT
CATSGAGQGMTEAFF
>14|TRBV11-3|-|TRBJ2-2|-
TGTGCCAGCAGCTTTCGGGGGAACACCGGGGAGCTGTTTTTT
CASSFRGNTGELFF
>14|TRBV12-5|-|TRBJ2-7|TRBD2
TGTGCTAGTGGGGTAGCGGGGGAGGACTACGAGCAGTACTTC
CASGVAGEDYEQYF
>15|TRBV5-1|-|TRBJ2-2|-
TGCGCCAGCAGCTTGTATGGAATGAACACCGGGGAGCTGTTTTTT
CASSLYGMNTGELFF
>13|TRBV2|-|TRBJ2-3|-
TGTGCCAGCAGCCCGGACCGCACAGATACGCAGTATTTT
CASSPDRTDTQYF
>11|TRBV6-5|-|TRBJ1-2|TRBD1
TGTGCCGGGACAGGGGTCTATGGCTACACCTTC
CAGTGVYGYTF
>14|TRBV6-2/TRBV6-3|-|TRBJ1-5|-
TGTGCCAGCAGTTACGTCTCAGTAAATCAGCCCCAGCATTTT
CASSYVSVNQPQHF
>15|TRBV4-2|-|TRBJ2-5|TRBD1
TGTGCCAGCAGCTACGACAGGGGGCCGGAAGAGACCCAGTACTTC
CASSYDRGPEETQYF
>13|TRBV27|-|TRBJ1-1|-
TGTGCCAGCAGTTTGAAAGCGAACACTGAAGCTTTCTTT
CASSLKANTEAFF
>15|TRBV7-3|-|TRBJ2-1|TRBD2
TGTGCCAGCAGCCCGGAAGCGGGGGGGGGCTCTGAGCAGTTCTTC
CASSPEAGGGSEQFF
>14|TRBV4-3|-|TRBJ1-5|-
TGCGCCAGCAGCCAGGAACCGTACAATCAGCCCCAGCATTTT
CASSQEPYNQPQHF
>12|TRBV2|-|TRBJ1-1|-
TGTGCCAGCAGTGTCCAAGGGTATGAAGCTTTCTTT
CASSVQGYEAFF
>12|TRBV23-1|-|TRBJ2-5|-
TGCGCCAGCAGAGCGTACCAAGAGACCCAGTACTTC
CASRAYQETQYF
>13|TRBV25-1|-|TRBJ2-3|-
TGTGCCAGCAGAGGGACTAGCACAGATACGCAGTATTTT
CASRGTSTDTQYF
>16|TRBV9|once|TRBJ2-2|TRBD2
TGTGCCAGCAGCCTGGGGGGGAACCCAAGCACCGGGGAGCTGTTTTTT
CASSLGGNPSTGELFF
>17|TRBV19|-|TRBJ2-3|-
TGTGCCAGTAGTATGGAGTTCGCTAGTGTTCCCACAGATACGCAGTATTTT
CASSMEFASVPTDTQYF
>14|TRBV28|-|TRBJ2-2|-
TGTGCCAGCGAGGGGTCCGCGAACACCGGGGAGCTGTTTTTT
CASEGSANTGELFF
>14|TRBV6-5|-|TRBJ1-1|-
TGTGCCAGCAGTTACTCAGGGAAATGGACTGAAGCTTTCTTT
CASSYSGKWTEAFF
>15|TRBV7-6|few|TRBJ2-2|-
TGTGCCAGCAGCTTAGCACTAGCGAACACCGGGGAGCTGTTTTTT
CASSLALANTGELFF
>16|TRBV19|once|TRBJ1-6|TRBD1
TGTGCCAGTAGACCGCCCCGGGACAGGGGAGGTTCACCCCTCCACTTT
CASRPPRDRGGSPLHF
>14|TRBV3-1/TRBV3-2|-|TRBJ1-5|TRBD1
TGTGCCAGCAGCTTGGGACAGGGACATCAGCCCCAGCATTTT
CASSLGQGHQPQHF
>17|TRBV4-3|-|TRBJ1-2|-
TGCGCCAGCAGCCACATACCCCCGACTGCCTCTGGATATGGCTACACCTTC
CASSHIPPTASGYGYTF
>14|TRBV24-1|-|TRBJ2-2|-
TGTGCCACCGGGGCAGGGCAGCTAGGCGGGGAGCTGTTTTTT
CATGAGQLGGELFF
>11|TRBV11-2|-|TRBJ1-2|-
TGTGCCAGCAGCTTGGAGCGTGGCTACACCTTC
CASSLERGYTF
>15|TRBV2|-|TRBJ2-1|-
TGTGCCAGCAGTTTAGACAGGAGCTCCTACAATGAGCAGTTCTTC
CASSLDRSSYNEQFF
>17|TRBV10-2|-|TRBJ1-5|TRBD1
TGCGCCAGCAGTGAGGGCGCGACAGGGACACGTGGTCAGCCCCAGCATTTT
CASSEGATGTRGQPQHF
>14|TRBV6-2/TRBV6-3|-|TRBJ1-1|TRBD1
TGTGCCAGCAGCGACAGGGGCATGAACACTGAAGCTTTCTTT
CASSDRGMNTEAFF
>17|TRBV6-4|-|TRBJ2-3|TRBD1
TGTGCCAGCAGTGACGACGGGACAGGGACTGGCACAGATACGCAGTATTTT
CASSDDGTGTGTDTQYF
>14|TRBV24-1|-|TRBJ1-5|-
TGTGCCACCAGAGTACGGGAAGGCAATCAGCCCCAGCATTTT
CATRVREGNQPQHF
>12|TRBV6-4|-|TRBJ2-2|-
TGTGCCAGCAGGACAGTCACCGGGGAGCTGTTTTTT
CASRTVTGELFF
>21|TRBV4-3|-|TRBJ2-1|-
TGCGCCAGCAGCCAAGAAAGGGTTGGGGCTAGCGCTTTTTCCTCCTACAATGAGCAGTTCTTC
CASSQERVGASAFSSYNEQFF
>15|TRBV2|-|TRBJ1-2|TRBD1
TGTGCCAGCAGTGAAGCGGGACAGGCGAGCTATGGCTACACCTTC
CASSEAGQASYGYTF
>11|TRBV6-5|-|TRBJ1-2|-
TGTGCCAGCAGAACACAGGGAAGGATCACCTTC
CASRTQGRITF